This T cell receptor (beta chain) was recovered during a study of T cells after yellow fever vaccination. Study conclusions and caveats: Shared CD4/CD8 clonotypes were a small share, likely from convergent recombination. Primary-vaccination clones mostly resurfaced post-booster (96% CD4, more than 85% CD8).

This clonotype was counted between two and nine times. What it binds is unknown. From the 5' RACE reads, TCRdb called clonotypes with MiXCR, one entry per CDR3 protein. The sample has a few hundred thousand distinct CDR3 sequences, 8.7% seen once. The CDR3 length is 17 residues. Trimming left V 7 bases short and J 1 base short, with 22 bases between. This receptor was taken from a man younger than 30 who received the YFV17D yellow fever vaccine. The V gene is TRBV12-3 or TRBV12-4, the J gene TRBJ1-2, with D maybe TRBD1 (6 bases). The starting material was PBMCs, obtained on the day of the first yellow fever vaccination. CDR3 nucleotides: TGTGCCAGCAACCGAACCCCGCGGACAGTGATTAACTATGGCTACACCTTC. This translates into CASNRTPRTVINYGYTF.